This TCR beta chain was sequenced during a study of cytomegalovirus exposure and HLA in healthy donors. On the study more broadly: Inside one of the first data releases sat some 93 million unique TCRs taken from HLA-typed donors. For the 300 to 400 genotyped donors, approximately 82% fell within the Caucasian-associated ancestry cluster.

This CDR3 contains 14 residues. Germline CDR1 is SGHKS and CDR2 is YYEKEE (reference sequence). V lost 4 bases to trimming and J lost 2 bases, with 13 bases between them. A multiplex PCR was run with 60 Vbeta primers and 13 Jbeta primers. TCRdb's table, derived via immunoSEQ multiplex PCR, lists solely in-frame clones and lacks some. Of over 120,000 clones in the sample, roughly 9.8% were seen once. This clone appeared a few times. What it binds is unknown. Study-level results: Sequencing depth roughly uniform across donors was assumed in presence/absence analyses. Being indistinguishable, some V segments were excluded, TRBV6-2 and TRBV6-3 among them.

Sequenced: PBMCs. V usage is TRBV5-5 and J usage is TRBJ2-7; D is unresolved. The receptor comes from a man between 50 and 59 years old in good health and CMV-seronegative. The CDR3 sequence is CASSATDLPYEQYF. The CDR3 DNA reads TGTGCCAGCAGCGCTACAGACCTACCCTACGAGCAGTACTTC.